The T cell receptor (beta chain) under discussion was sequenced for a study of blood T cell repertoires in COVID-19. Across the whole study: Specimens from acute and convalescent COVID-19 originated in the United States, Italy and Spain. From T cells, B-cell-depleted T cells, or PBMCs came the material, which was cDNA or gDNA.

Points on this clone: Distinct nucleotide sequences in the sample also encode this CDR3.

Trimming took 1 base from V and 7 from J; bases not matched to a gene: 1. There are 11 residues in the CDR3. Per the germline V gene, CDR1 is GTSNPN and CDR2 is SVGIG (reference sequence). Original handling: Scientists estimated how many nucleated cells there were by amplifying reference gene primers. Clones were sequenced by immunoSEQ multiplex PCR, and TCRdb holds only the in-frame ones, with some missing. V and J calls and clone size are given by that table; D and trimming were obtained from the DNA. The sample consists of about 220,000 clones, roughly 89% of them appearing once. V is TRBV30 and J is TRBJ2-7; 7 bases fit TRBD2. Sequences were obtained from peripheral blood. This receptor was obtained from a man younger than 45 who had recovered from COVID-19. CDR3 amino acids: CAWSAGGEQYF. Here the CDR3 DNA reads TGTGCCTGGAGTGCCGGGGGGGAGCAGTACTTC.